One sample yielded the 12 T cell receptor beta chains listed below, sequenced in a study of cytomegalovirus exposure and HLA in healthy donors (dated by TCRdb to about 2017). The library was built by means of the immunoSEQ multiplex PCR assay. For the multiplex PCR, a mixture combining 60 forward primers for TCR Vbeta segments and 13 reverse primers for TCR Jbeta segments was used. TCRdb carries this immuneACCESS record with in-frame sequences only. Its versions omit some clonotypes, under half of them owing to an unresolved V gene in the studies checked, with the rest unexplained. This sample has around 130,000 clones in its table, and approximately 8.6% of those were observed once. The top ten clones comprise 6% of the sample. Input material: PBMCs. The origin of the receptors is a woman in her thirties or forties in good health and CMV-seropositive.

The rearrangement uses TRBV7-9 and TRBJ1-1; 7 bases align to TRBD1. Germline CDR1 SEHNR, CDR2 FQNEAQ (reference sequence). Unmatched junction bases numbered 9, after V lost 3 bases and J lost 11 bases. The length of the CDR3 is 13 residues. CDR3 DNA sequence: TGTGCCAGCAGCTTTGGACAGGCGGAGGTTGCTTTCTTT. Protein sequence: CASSFGQAEVAFF.

The genes are TRBV4-1 and TRBJ2-7; 9 bases map to TRBD1. Germline V lookup: CDR1 MGHRA, CDR2 YSYEKL. The CDR3 runs 15 residues. Trimming cost V 3 bases and J 3 bases; bases outside gene matches: 6. The chain's CDR3 is CASSHPGQGLYEQYF. In DNA form, the CDR3 reads TGCGCCAGCAGCCACCCCGGACAGGGGCTCTACGAGCAGTACTTC.

The rearrangement joins TRBV2 to TRBJ2-7, with 8 bases lining up with TRBD2. The CDR3 covers 14 residues. V dropped 3 bases and J dropped 7; count of bases not matched to a gene: 8. Germline CDR1 SNHLY, CDR2 FYNNEI. CDR3 region: CASSEERGSSEQYF. CDR3 DNA sequence: TGTGCCAGCAGTGAGGAGCGGGGGTCGTCTGAGCAGTACTTC.

The V and J genes are TRBV18 and TRBJ1-1, with D possibly being TRBD1 (6 bases). The germline gives CDR1 KGHSH, CDR2 LQKENI. The CDR3 contains 12 residues. The V end was cut by 4 bases, the J end by 8 bases, with 11 bases between. CDR3 nucleotides: TGTGCCAGCTCACTTATAAGGGGGGAAGCTTTCTTT. Translated: CASSLIRGEAFF.

This clone has just a few counts. The V call is TRBV11-2, the J call TRBJ1-6; 7 bases align to TRBD1. The V and J ends lost 5 bases and 9 bases, in that order; junction bases with no gene match: 10. Germline CDR1 is SGHAT and CDR2 is FQNNGV. The CDR3 is 15 residues long. CDR3 DNA sequence: TGTGCCAGCAGCCATAGGACAGGTCGAGGTTCACCCCTCCACTTT. Translated, it gives CASSHRTGRGSPLHF.

This clone was detected only a few times. This chain uses TRBV18 with TRBJ1-2, with TRBD1 matching 9 bases. There are 14 residues in the CDR3. The V gene end was trimmed by 2 bases and the J gene end by 5 bases; junction bases not matched to a gene: 3. Germline CDR1 KGHSH, CDR2 LQKENI. The CDR3 here is CASSPEGQGYGYTF. The CDR3 nucleotides read TGTGCCAGCTCACCAGAGGGACAGGGTTATGGCTACACCTTC.

This clone has a handful of counts. This chain joins TRBV5-8 and TRBJ2-1, with D maybe TRBD2 (5 bases). With 3 bases removed from V and 0 bases from J, the gap between germline ends came to 19 bases. The germline gives CDR1 SGHTS, CDR2 YDEGEE. The CDR3 totals 18 residues. The CDR3 region is CASSSRVLPLGSYNEQFF. CDR3 coding DNA: TGTGCCAGCAGCTCGAGGGTCCTCCCGTTGGGCTCCTACAATGAGCAGTTCTTC.

This clone was counted a few times. The chain combines TRBV5-1 with TRBJ2-1, with 8 bases aligning to TRBD2. Germline CDR1 SGHRS, CDR2 YFSETQ. CDR3 length equals 18 residues. J gave up 1 base and V 0 bases, and 9 bases lay outside the gene matches. The CDR3 DNA is TGCGCCAGCAGCTTGGGAGTCGGGGGGGGTCATTCCTACAATGAGCAGTTCTTC. The encoded protein is CASSLGVGGGHSYNEQFF.

This clone was seen more than once but under ten times. The CDR3 loop reads CASSPPGMPQHF. The CDR3 nucleotides are TGTGCCAGCAGCCCCCCCGGGATGCCCCAGCATTTT. The rearrangement joins TRBV28 to TRBJ1-5; the D is unclear. The CDR3 is 12 amino acids. Germline CDR1 MDHEN, CDR2 SYDVKM. The V and J ends lost 6 bases and 9 bases respectively, with 12 bases between them.

The rearrangement joins TRBV4-1 to TRBJ1-4, with a possible D match to TRBD1 (6 bases). The germline CDR1 and CDR2 sequences are MGHRA and YSYEKL. V was pared by 4 bases and J by 8 bases, with 17 bases between. This CDR3 is 15 amino acids long. The CDR3 sequence: CASSPGASQWEKLFF. In DNA, the CDR3 is TGCGCCAGCAGCCCAGGGGCGAGCCAATGGGAAAAACTGTTTTTT.

The chain carries TRBV2 and TRBJ1-2, with D tentatively TRBD1 (5 bases). Trimming removed 5 bases at V and 6 bases at J, with 19 bases between. CDR3 length: 15 residues. The germline V gene has CDR1 SNHLY and CDR2 FYNNEI. The CDR3 DNA sequence: TGTGCCAGCAGTCTCACAAGTATAGGGGAGGATGGCTACACCTTC. Translated: CASSLTSIGEDGYTF.

The CDR3 spells CASSQDALAGADTQYF. CDR3 nucleotides: TGCGCCAGCAGCCAAGATGCATTGGCGGGGGCAGATACGCAGTATTTT. V usage is TRBV4-1 and J usage is TRBJ2-3; 7 bases are shared with TRBD2. This CDR3 contains 16 residues. Germline V gene data show CDR1 as MGHRA and CDR2 as YSYEKL. With 0 bases clipped from V and 4 bases from J, the junction kept 7 bases outside the gene matches.